The 25 T cell receptor beta chains reported below all come from one sample, sequenced in a study of cytomegalovirus exposure and HLA in healthy donors. 13 Jbeta primers and 60 Vbeta primers were used for the PCR. The assay was immunoSEQ multiplex PCR, and TCRdb's table has in-frame clones only and misses some. Counted here are under 150,000 clones, about 76% occurring once; the ten biggest clones make up 3% to 5%. The sample comprised PBMCs. These receptors originate from a woman in her twenties or thirties in good health and CMV-seronegative.

This clone occurred a few times. The chain has TRBV10-2 and TRBJ2-1, with 13 bases identical to TRBD2. The junction had 2 bases not matched to a gene; V was cut back by 5 bases and J by 13 bases. The CDR3 has 12 amino acids. The germline CDR1 and CDR2 sequences are WSHSY and SAAADI. Written as DNA, the CDR3 is TGCGCCAGCAGTACTAGCGGGAGGGCACAGTTCTTC. This encodes CASSTSGRAQFF.

V gene TRBV18 combines with J gene TRBJ2-5; tentatively, D is TRBD2 (5 bases). CDR1 and CDR2 (germline): KGHSH, LQKENI. V gave up 1 base and J gave up 5 bases, with 14 bases separating them. The CDR3 spans 15 residues. This chain's CDR3 is CASSPRSGSWETQYF. DNA of the CDR3: TGTGCCAGCTCACCACGCTCGGGGAGTTGGGAGACCCAGTACTTC.

The chain uses TRBV27 and TRBJ2-7; weak D call: TRBD1 (6 bases). V gave up 3 bases and J gave up 6 bases, with 9 bases separating them. Per germline, CDR1 MNHEY and CDR2 SMNVEV (reference sequence). The CDR3 extends over 12 amino acids. The CDR3 nucleotides read TGTGCCAGCAGTTTGGCAGGGGTCGAGCAGTACTTC. As protein: CASSLAGVEQYF.

J is TRBJ1-2 and V is TRBV7-2; D is unclear. The germline V gene has CDR1 SGHTA and CDR2 FQGNSA. Deletions cut 4 bases from V and 6 bases from J, with 15 bases between. There are 14 residues in the CDR3. This CDR3 is CASSSRGSTNGYTF. The CDR3 DNA reads as TGTGCCAGCAGCTCGCGCGGCAGTACAAATGGCTACACCTTC.

The genes are TRBV11-2 and TRBJ2-7, with 12 bases aligning to TRBD2. This CDR3 comprises 16 residues. The ends lost 4 bases at V and 0 bases at J; junction bases unmatched: 4. Germline assignment: CDR1 SGHAT and CDR2 FQNNGV. CDR3: CASSSGLAGGSYEQYF. The DNA for the CDR3 is TGTGCCAGCAGCTCGGGACTAGCGGGCGGCTCCTACGAGCAGTACTTC.

This chain connects TRBV5-1 to TRBJ2-1, with D possibly TRBD1 on 6 matching bases. V was trimmed by 3 bases and J by 2 bases, leaving 15 bases between them. Germline CDR1 is SGHRS and CDR2 is YFSETQ. The CDR3 loop spans 16 amino acids. CDR3 residues: CASSSQWGLAYNEQFF. In DNA, the CDR3 is TGCGCCAGCAGCTCGCAATGGGGGCTAGCCTACAATGAGCAGTTCTTC.

This chain joins TRBV25-1 and TRBJ2-7; TRBD2 matches 11 bases. The CDR3 covers 13 residues. The V gene end was trimmed by 5 bases and the J gene end by 6 bases; junction bases not matched to a gene: 3. Germline V gene data show CDR1 as MGHDK and CDR2 as SYGVNS. CDR3 nucleotide sequence: TGTGCCAGCAGTCGACTAGCGGGAAGCGAGCAGTACTTC. Residues: CASSRLAGSEQYF.

V and J are TRBV13 and TRBJ1-2, with D uncertain. This CDR3 is built from 15 residues. V lost 5 bases and J 2 bases, leaving 15 bases between the germline ends. Per the germline V gene, CDR1 is PRHDT and CDR2 is FYEKMQ (reference sequence). The CDR3 sequence: CASSETRVLNYGYTF. For the CDR3, the DNA is TGTGCCAGCAGCGAGACCCGGGTCCTCAACTATGGCTACACCTTC.

This chain uses TRBV5-1 with TRBJ1-3; D gene ambiguous. The V end lost 4 bases, the J end lost 3 bases, and 11 bases lay between the germline ends. Germline lookup yields CDR1 SGHRS and CDR2 YFSETQ. The CDR3 has 14 amino acids. CDR3 sequence (DNA): TGCGCCAGCAGCCCGGGGTCCGTTGGAAACACCATATATTTT. The encoded protein is CASSPGSVGNTIYF.

The chain combines TRBV6-5 with TRBJ2-5; D not resolved. Gene TRBJ2-7 matches the end of the DNA better, so the J call may be wrong. The CDR3 has 13 amino acids. In germline, CDR1 is MNHEY, CDR2 SVGAGI. The CDR3 DNA follows: TGTGCCAGCAGTTACTCGAACTCCTACGAGCAGTACTTC. Translated: CASSYSNSYEQYF.

This chain links TRBV27 with TRBJ2-1; 7 bases line up with TRBD2. Per germline, CDR1 MNHEY and CDR2 SMNVEV (reference sequence). This CDR3 is built from 13 residues. The V gene end was trimmed by 10 bases and the J gene end by 12 bases; junction bases not matched to a gene: 15. The CDR3 DNA reads as TGTGCCACCCACCTCTGGGCTAGCGGCACGCAGTTCTTC. Its translation: CATHLWASGTQFF.

The chain's CDR3 is CASLDRGGTGELFF. The CDR3 nucleotides are TGTGCCAGTCTCGACAGGGGAGGCACCGGGGAGCTGTTTTTT. The rearrangement uses TRBV19 and TRBJ2-2, with 8 nucleotides matching TRBD1. V shed 8 bases and J 4 bases; nucleotides not matched to a gene: 6. Germline V gene data show CDR1 as LNHDA and CDR2 as SQIVND (reference sequence). The CDR3 runs 14 residues.

The genes are TRBV9 and TRBJ2-2; possibly TRBD2 for D (5 bases). The CDR3 extends over 16 amino acids. The V end was cut by 2 bases, the J end by 2 bases, with 13 bases between. CDR1 is SGDLS, CDR2 YYNGEE, per germline. The CDR3 here is CASSVGIARNTGELFF. In nucleotides, the CDR3 is TGTGCCAGCAGCGTGGGGATAGCGCGAAACACCGGGGAGCTGTTTTTT.

The chain employs TRBV6-5 and TRBJ2-5; 9 bases are a match to TRBD2. V shed 0 bases, J shed 5 bases, and the junction held 1 base outside the gene matches. Per germline, CDR1 MNHEY and CDR2 SVGAGI. This CDR3 region has 14 residues. The CDR3 region has the DNA TGTGCCAGCAGTTACTCGACTAGCGGCGAGACCCAGTACTTC. Protein sequence: CASSYSTSGETQYF.

A single count supports this clone. The rearrangement joins TRBV5-4 to TRBJ2-1; TRBD2 matches at 11 bases. Unmatched junction bases numbered 6, after V lost 4 bases and J lost 3 bases. There are 16 residues in the CDR3. The V gene's germline CDR1 is SGHNT and CDR2 YYREEE (reference sequence). In DNA, the CDR3 is TGTGCCAGCAGCCGCTCGACTAGCGGGAACTACAATGAGCAGTTCTTC. Protein sequence: CASSRSTSGNYNEQFF.

This chain connects TRBV9 to TRBJ2-1; the match to TRBD2 covers 9 bases. The junction had 8 bases not matched to a gene; V was cut back by 2 bases and J by 8 bases. The germline CDR1 and CDR2 sequences are SGDLS and YYNGEE. The CDR3 is made up of 15 amino acids. The CDR3 sequence is CASSVMVAGEHEQFF. Here the CDR3 DNA reads TGTGCCAGCAGCGTCATGGTAGCGGGAGAGCATGAGCAGTTCTTC. The entire variable domain, with the rest obtained from reference TRBV9 and TRBJ2-1, is as follows: DSGVTQTPKHLITATGQRVTLRCSPRSGDLSVYWYQQSLDQGLQFLIQYYNGEERAKGNILERFSAQQFPDLHSELNLSSLELGDSALYFCASSVMVAGEHEQFFGPGTRLTVL.

The chain uses TRBV7-2 and TRBJ2-7; 7 bases map to TRBD1. Germline CDR1 reads SGHTA; CDR2 reads FQGNSA. The CDR3 runs to 14 residues. V was pared by 5 bases and J by 1 base, with 5 bases of the junction left unmatched. The CDR3 DNA is TGTGCCAGCAGCGACCGGGACAGATCCTACGAGCAGTACTTC. As protein: CASSDRDRSYEQYF.

This clone is a singleton in its sample. The rearrangement joins TRBV27 to TRBJ2-7; 8 nucleotides match TRBD2. The CDR3 consists of 17 residues. CDR1 and CDR2 from the germline V gene are MNHEY and SMNVEV (reference sequence). The V and J ends lost 3 bases and 3 bases, in that order; junction bases with no gene match: 13. The CDR3 bases are TGTGCCAGCAGTTTCCTGGCCGGGGGGGCGAGTTTCTACGAGCAGTACTTC. Translating it yields CASSFLAGGASFYEQYF.

V gene TRBV27 combines with J gene TRBJ1-2, with D tentatively TRBD1 (5 bases). The CDR3 totals 12 residues. CDR1 and CDR2 from the germline V gene are MNHEY and SMNVEV (reference sequence). The ends were cut back, 5 bases at V and 6 bases at J, with 10 bases in the middle. Here the CDR3 DNA reads TGTGCCAGCAGTCTCGGGGGGAATGGCTACACCTTC. It translates to CASSLGGNGYTF.

The V call is TRBV19, the J call TRBJ1-4; no definite D call. The CDR3 is 14 residues long. Trimming pared 3 bases from V and 6 bases from J, leaving 11 bases between. Looked up from germline, CDR1 is LNHDA and CDR2 is SQIVND (reference sequence). The CDR3 spells CASSMPSRDEKLFF. The CDR3, as DNA: TGTGCCAGTAGTATGCCGTCCCGGGATGAAAAACTGTTTTTT.

The chain has TRBV5-1 and TRBJ2-3; TRBD2 agrees at 9 bases. The V and J ends lost 2 bases and 1 base, in that order; junction bases with no gene match: 5. Germline CDR1 is SGHRS and CDR2 is YFSETQ. The CDR3 extends over 16 amino acids. CDR3 nucleotide sequence: TGCGCCAGCAGCTTCTTTAGCGGGAGAGGCACAGATACGCAGTATTTT. This translates into CASSFFSGRGTDTQYF.

This clone has just a few counts. The CDR3 DNA is TGTGCCAGCAGCTTTGACTACACCTACGAGCAGTACTTC. The encoded protein is CASSFDYTYEQYF. This rearrangement joins TRBV7-2 to TRBJ2-7; TRBD2 is a possible D gene (5 bases). Trimming took off 3 bases at V and 2 bases at J, with 8 bases between the two ends. The germline CDR1 and CDR2 sequences are SGHTA and FQGNSA. CDR3 length: 13 amino acids.

The gene calls are TRBV5-6 and TRBJ2-3, with no clear D. The V gene's germline CDR1 is SGHDT and CDR2 YYEEEE. The CDR3 runs 12 residues. Trimming took off 0 bases at V and 8 bases at J, with 7 bases between the two ends. As DNA, the CDR3 is TGTGCCAGCAGCTTGGCTGGAGTTACGCAGTATTTT. Protein product: CASSLAGVTQYF.

This clone has more than one count but fewer than ten. The V call is TRBV10-2, the J call TRBJ1-4; 7 bases fit TRBD1. Germline V CDR1 and CDR2: WSHSY, SAAADI. This CDR3 has 14 residues. J lost 8 bases, V lost 2 bases, and 5 bases had no gene match. The DNA for the CDR3 is TGCGCCAGCAGTGAGGGGGGGACAGCCGAAAAACTGTTTTTT. This gives the protein CASSEGGTAEKLFF.

DNA of the CDR3: TGTGCCAGCAGCGTAGACACAGCGGAGGCCTACGAGCAGTACTTC. Amino acid sequence: CASSVDTAEAYEQYF. The V and J genes are TRBV9 and TRBJ2-7; the D gene is possibly TRBD2 (5 bases). This CDR3 is built from 15 residues. V lost 0 bases and J 2 bases, leaving 12 bases between the germline ends. Germline lookup yields CDR1 SGDLS and CDR2 YYNGEE. Drawing the rest from reference TRBV9 and TRBJ2-7, the complete variable domain is DSGVTQTPKHLITATGQRVTLRCSPRSGDLSVYWYQQSLDQGLQFLIQYYNGEERAKGNILERFSAQQFPDLHSELNLSSLELGDSALYFCASSVDTAEAYEQYFGPGTRLTVT.